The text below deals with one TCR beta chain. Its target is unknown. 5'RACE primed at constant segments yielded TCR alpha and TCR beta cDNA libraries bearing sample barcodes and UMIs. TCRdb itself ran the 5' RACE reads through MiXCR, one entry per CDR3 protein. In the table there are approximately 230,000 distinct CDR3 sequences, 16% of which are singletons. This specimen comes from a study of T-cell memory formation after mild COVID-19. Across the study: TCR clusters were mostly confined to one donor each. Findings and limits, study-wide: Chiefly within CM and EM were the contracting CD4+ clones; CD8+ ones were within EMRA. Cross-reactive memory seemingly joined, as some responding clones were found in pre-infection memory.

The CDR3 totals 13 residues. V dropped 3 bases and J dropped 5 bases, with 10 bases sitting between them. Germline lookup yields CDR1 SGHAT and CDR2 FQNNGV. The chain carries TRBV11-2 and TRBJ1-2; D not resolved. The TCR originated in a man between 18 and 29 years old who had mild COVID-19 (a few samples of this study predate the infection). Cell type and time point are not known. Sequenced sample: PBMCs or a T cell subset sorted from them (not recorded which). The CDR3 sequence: CASSFPAGYGYTF. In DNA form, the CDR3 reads TGTGCCAGCAGCTTCCCGGCTGGTTATGGCTACACCTTC.